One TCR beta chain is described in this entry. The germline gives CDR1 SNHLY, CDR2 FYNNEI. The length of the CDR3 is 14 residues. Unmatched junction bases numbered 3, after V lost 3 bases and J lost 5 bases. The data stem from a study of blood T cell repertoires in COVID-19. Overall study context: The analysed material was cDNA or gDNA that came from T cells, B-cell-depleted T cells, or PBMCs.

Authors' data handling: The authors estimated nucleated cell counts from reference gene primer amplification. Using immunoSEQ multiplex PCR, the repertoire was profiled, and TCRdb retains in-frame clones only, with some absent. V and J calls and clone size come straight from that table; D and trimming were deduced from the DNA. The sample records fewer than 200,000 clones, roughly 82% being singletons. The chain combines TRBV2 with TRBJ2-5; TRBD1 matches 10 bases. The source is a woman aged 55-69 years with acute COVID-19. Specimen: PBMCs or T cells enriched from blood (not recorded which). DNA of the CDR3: TGTGCCAGCAGTGAGACAGGGGGCGCTGAGACCCAGTACTTC. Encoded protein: CASSETGGAETQYF.